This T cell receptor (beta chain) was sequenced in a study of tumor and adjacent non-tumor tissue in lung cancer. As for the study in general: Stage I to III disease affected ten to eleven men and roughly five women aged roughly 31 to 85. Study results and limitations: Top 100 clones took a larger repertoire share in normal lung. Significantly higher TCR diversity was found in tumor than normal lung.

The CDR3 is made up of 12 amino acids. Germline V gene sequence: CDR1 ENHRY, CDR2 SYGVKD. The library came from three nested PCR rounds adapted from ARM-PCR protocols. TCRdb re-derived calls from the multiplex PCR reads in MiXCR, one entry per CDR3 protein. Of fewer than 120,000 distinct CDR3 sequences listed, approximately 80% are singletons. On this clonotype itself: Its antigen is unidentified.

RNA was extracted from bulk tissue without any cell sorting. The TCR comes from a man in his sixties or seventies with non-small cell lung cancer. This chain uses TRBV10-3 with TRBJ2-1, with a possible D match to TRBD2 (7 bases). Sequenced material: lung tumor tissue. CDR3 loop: CVHQKGGGEQFF. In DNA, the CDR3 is TGTGTTCATCAAAAGGGAGGGGGTGAGCAGTTCTTC.